A single T cell receptor (beta chain) is shown here with its context. Per the authors' pipeline: Scientists estimated how many nucleated cells there were by amplifying reference gene primers. The table came from immunoSEQ multiplex PCR; TCRdb's copy has only in-frame clones and leaves some out. The V and J calls and clone size are taken from that table; D and trimming were inferred from the DNA. The sample has some 250,000 clones; around 87% are singletons. This record belongs to a study of blood T cell repertoires in COVID-19. Overall study context: COVID-19 samples collected from the United States, Italy and Spain covered acute and convalescent phases.

Source material: peripheral blood. The source is a woman between 25 and 40 years old who had recovered from COVID-19.

CDR3 loop: CASSLGGYESNTEAFF. CDR3 DNA sequence: TGCGCCAGCAGCTTGGGAGGGTACGAGTCGAACACTGAAGCTTTCTTT. V and J are TRBV5-1 and TRBJ1-1; D is undetermined. The CDR3 consists of 16 residues. Per the germline V gene, CDR1 is SGHRS and CDR2 is YFSETQ. The V gene lost 0 bases and the J gene lost 1 base, with 13 bases spanning the gap.